Detailed here is one T cell receptor beta chain. What it binds is unknown. The sample is drawn from a study of cytomegalovirus exposure and HLA in healthy donors. Study overall: Sequencing of around 200 million T cells in an earlier analysis found 120 million or so unique TCR beta sequences. Study observations and caveats: Roughly even sequencing depth across donors was the assumption behind the presence/absence analyses.

The CDR3 covers 13 residues. CDR1 and CDR2 from the germline V gene are LNHDA and SQIVND (reference sequence). The V end lost 5 bases, the J end lost 12 bases, and 17 bases lay between the germline ends. The PCR contained 60 Vbeta and 13 Jbeta primers. Method: immunoSEQ multiplex PCR; TCRdb's copy keeps in-frame clones and lacks some. The table has some 190,000 clones, around 90% seen once. The specimen was PBMCs. This clonotype was obtained from a boy between 2 and 15 years old in good health and CMV-seronegative. The chain uses TRBV19 and TRBJ2-1; possible D gene TRBD2, 6 bases. The DNA of the CDR3 is TGTGCCAGTAGTGGGACTCCAGGAATCGTGCAGTTCTTC. Its translation: CASSGTPGIVQFF.